A selection of T cell receptor beta chains follows, all from one sample in a study of T cell changes during pregnancy in multiple sclerosis. Sequenced by immunoSEQ multiplex PCR; TCRdb stores in-frame clones only, minus some. The sample lists tens of thousands of clones, about 92% occurring once. The specimen was peripheral blood, collected in the first trimester of pregnancy. These receptors all come from a female donor in good health, enrolled as a control in a pregnancy study. CDR3s include the opening cysteine and the closing phenylalanine or tryptophan. The D gene is left open where the match is weak. A clone size is listed for some rows: how often the clone was seen (once, few, many), or a class if it is expanded.

CDR3aa,CDR3nt,d_gene,j_gene,v_gene,abundance
CASSPQRGRSTDTQYF,TGTGCCAGCAGCCCGCAGCGGGGGCGTAGCACAGATACGCAGTATTTT,TRBD2,TRBJ2-3,TRBV9,once
CASSQALQGANEKLFF,TGCGCCAGCAGCCAAGCCCTACAGGGTGCTAATGAAAAACTGTTTTTT,-,TRBJ1-4,TRBV4-3,-
CASSEARATIYF,TGTGCCAGCAGTGAAGCGCGAGCAACCATATATTTT,-,TRBJ1-3,TRBV2,-
CASSPGQNTEAFF,TGTGCCAGTAGCCCGGGACAGAACACTGAAGCTTTCTTT,-,TRBJ1-1,TRBV19,-
CASSLQGGAYGYTF,TGTGCCAGCAGTCTCCAGGGGGGAGCCTATGGCTACACCTTC,TRBD1,TRBJ1-2,TRBV5-4,-
CASSLGRAGADTQYF,TGTGCCAGCAGCTTGGGCCGAGCGGGCGCAGATACGCAGTATTTT,-,TRBJ2-3,TRBV7-2,-
CASSSKETQYF,TGTGCCAGCAGCTCCAAAGAGACCCAGTACTTC,-,TRBJ2-5,TRBV5-8,-
CASTPSGSLVDTQYF,TGTGCCAGCACCCCAAGCGGGTCCCTAGTGGATACGCAGTATTTT,-,TRBJ2-3,TRBV9,-
CASSFEQGGETQYF,TGTGCCAGCAGTTTCGAACAGGGGGGGGAGACCCAGTACTTC,-,TRBJ2-5,TRBV28,-
CATGQGDQPQHF,TGTGCCACGGGACAGGGCGATCAGCCCCAGCATTTT,TRBD1,TRBJ1-5,TRBV10-3,-
CASSPDRVDEKLFF,TGTGCCAGCAGTCCGGACAGGGTTGATGAAAAACTGTTTTTT,TRBD1,TRBJ1-4,TRBV2,-
CASSFKLAHEQFF,TGTGCTAGCAGCTTTAAACTAGCACATGAGCAGTTCTTC,-,TRBJ2-1,TRBV7-7,-
CSGGGNEQFF,TGCAGCGGGGGGGGTAATGAGCAGTTCTTC,TRBD2,TRBJ2-1,TRBV29-1,-
CASSEWGGHYTF,TGTGCCAGCAGTGAATGGGGCGGACACTACACCTTC,-,TRBJ1-2,TRBV25-1,-
CASSPGGRALPSGANVLTF,TGCGCCAGCAGCCCCGGCGGCAGGGCACTTCCCTCTGGGGCCAACGTCCTGACTTTC,-,TRBJ2-6,TRBV4-3,once
CSAARGWELFF,TGCAGTGCTGCAAGGGGCTGGGAGCTGTTTTTT,-,TRBJ2-2,TRBV20-1,-
CASSLVGSTGNNEQFF,TGTGCCAGCAGCCTAGTGGGGTCGACAGGGAACAATGAGCAGTTCTTC,TRBD1,TRBJ2-1,TRBV11-3,-
CASSLKTGGDETQYF,TGCGCCAGCAGCTTAAAGACAGGGGGTGATGAGACCCAGTACTTC,TRBD1,TRBJ2-5,TRBV5-1,-
CASSQEGPAGSYNEQFF,TGCGCCAGCAGCCAAGAAGGGCCAGCGGGTTCCTACAATGAGCAGTTCTTC,-,TRBJ2-1,TRBV4-3,-
CAWSVDRDWPQHF,TGTGCCTGGAGTGTAGACCGGGATTGGCCCCAGCATTTT,-,TRBJ1-5,TRBV30,-
CASSLWLSTDTQYF,TGTGCCAGCAGCTTATGGCTTAGCACAGATACGCAGTATTTT,-,TRBJ2-3,TRBV7-2,-
CASNLAGGYNEQFF,TGTGCCAGCAACCTAGCGGGGGGCTACAATGAGCAGTTCTTC,TRBD2,TRBJ2-1,TRBV27,-
CASSLMGRGLSEAFF,TGTGCCAGCAGCTTGATGGGCAGGGGGCTTTCTGAAGCTTTCTTT,TRBD1,TRBJ1-1,TRBV7-2,-
CASSTRTGENSPLHF,TGCGCCAGCAGCACTCGGACAGGGGAGAATTCACCCCTCCACTTT,TRBD1,TRBJ1-6,TRBV5-1,-
CAWATGGNDEKLFF,TGTGCCTGGGCTACAGGGGGAAATGATGAAAAACTGTTTTTT,TRBD1,TRBJ1-4,TRBV30,-
CASSVGLAGVFTDTQYF,TGTGCCAGCAGCGTAGGACTAGCGGGAGTGTTTACAGATACGCAGTATTTT,TRBD2,TRBJ2-3,TRBV9,-
CASSLPGLGEKTQYF,TGTGCCAGCAGCTTACCCGGACTAGGAGAGAAGACCCAGTACTTC,TRBD2,TRBJ2-5,TRBV7-9,-
CASSSRRILVVEQYF,TGTGCCAGCAGCTCTAGAAGGATCCTTGTCGTCGAGCAGTACTTC,-,TRBJ2-7,TRBV13,-
CASRHGGPSSYNEQFF,TGTGCCAGCAGACACGGGGGGCCCAGCTCCTACAATGAGCAGTTCTTC,-,TRBJ2-1,TRBV27,-
CASRPTAVDTQYF,TGTGCCAGCAGGCCTACCGCCGTGGATACGCAGTATTTT,-,TRBJ2-3,TRBV28,once
CASSPSGGQGDTEAFF,TGTGCCAGCAGTCCCAGTGGGGGACAGGGGGACACTGAAGCTTTCTTT,TRBD1,TRBJ1-1,TRBV28,-
CASRVGRDQETQYF,TGTGCCAGCAGAGTAGGGCGGGACCAAGAGACCCAGTACTTC,-,TRBJ2-5,TRBV7-8,-
CASSVDRGPYEQYF,TGTGCCAGCAGCGTGGACAGGGGTCCCTACGAGCAGTACTTC,TRBD1,TRBJ2-7,TRBV5-5,-
CATSARRTGVTDTQYF,TGTGCCACCAGCGCCAGGAGAACAGGGGTGACAGATACGCAGTATTTT,TRBD1,TRBJ2-3,TRBV15,-
CASRPDTNQPQHF,TGTGCCAGCAGACCCGACACCAATCAGCCCCAGCATTTT,-,TRBJ1-5,TRBV2,once
CAWSVRAGYEAFF,TGTGCCTGGAGTGTACGAGCAGGATATGAAGCTTTCTTT,-,TRBJ1-1,TRBV30,-
CASSLELAGVQETQYF,TGTGCCAGCAGCCTGGAACTAGCGGGAGTCCAAGAGACCCAGTACTTC,TRBD2,TRBJ2-5,TRBV5-4,-
CASSFDRGSNYGYTF,TGTGCCAGCAGCTTTGACAGGGGTTCTAACTATGGCTACACCTTC,TRBD1,TRBJ1-2,TRBV11-2,-
CASSPRGGKLFF,TGTGCCAGCAGTCCTAGGGGCGGAAAACTGTTTTTT,-,TRBJ1-4,TRBV13,-
CASRPDRDGGYTF,TGTGCCAGCAGGCCCGACAGGGACGGTGGCTACACCTTC,TRBD1,TRBJ1-2,TRBV5-4,-
CASSPVRGGRETQYF,TGTGCCAGCAGCCCAGTCCGCGGGGGACGGGAGACCCAGTACTTC,TRBD2,TRBJ2-5,TRBV4-2,-
CAISPGLAIAEQYF,TGTGCCATCAGTCCGGGACTAGCGATAGCCGAGCAGTACTTC,TRBD2,TRBJ2-7,TRBV10-3,-
CASSLGTVNTEAFF,TGTGCCAGCAGCTTAGGGACAGTGAACACTGAAGCTTTCTTT,-,TRBJ1-1,TRBV7-2,-
CASSLVQGKAFF,TGTGCCAGCAGCTTAGTACAGGGAAAGGCTTTCTTT,-,TRBJ1-1,TRBV7-2,-
CAISGQGYEQYF,TGTGCCATCAGTGGACAGGGGTACGAGCAGTACTTC,TRBD1,TRBJ2-7,TRBV10-3,once
CASSVGPGTEAFF,TGTGCCAGCAGCGTAGGGCCAGGGACTGAAGCTTTCTTT,-,TRBJ1-1,TRBV9,-
CASSLGTRHEQFF,TGTGCCAGCAGCTTAGGGACTAGACATGAGCAGTTCTTC,TRBD2,TRBJ2-1,TRBV7-3,-
CASSLPTGGWWYGYTF,TGTGCCAGCAGTCTACCGACAGGGGGTTGGTGGTATGGCTACACCTTC,TRBD1,TRBJ1-2,TRBV28,-
CAWSIRQLQENTIYF,TGTGCCTGGTCCATCCGACAGTTACAGGAAAACACCATATATTTT,-,TRBJ1-3,TRBV30,-
CASSQDSTGSYEQYF,TGCGCCAGCAGCCAGGATTCTACAGGGAGTTACGAGCAGTACTTC,-,TRBJ2-7,TRBV4-3,-
CAISASRDNQPQHF,TGTGCCATCAGTGCCTCTAGAGACAATCAGCCCCAGCATTTT,-,TRBJ1-5,TRBV10-3,-
CASSVVDSADTQYF,TGTGCCAGCAGCGTAGTCGACTCCGCAGATACGCAGTATTTT,-,TRBJ2-3,TRBV9,-